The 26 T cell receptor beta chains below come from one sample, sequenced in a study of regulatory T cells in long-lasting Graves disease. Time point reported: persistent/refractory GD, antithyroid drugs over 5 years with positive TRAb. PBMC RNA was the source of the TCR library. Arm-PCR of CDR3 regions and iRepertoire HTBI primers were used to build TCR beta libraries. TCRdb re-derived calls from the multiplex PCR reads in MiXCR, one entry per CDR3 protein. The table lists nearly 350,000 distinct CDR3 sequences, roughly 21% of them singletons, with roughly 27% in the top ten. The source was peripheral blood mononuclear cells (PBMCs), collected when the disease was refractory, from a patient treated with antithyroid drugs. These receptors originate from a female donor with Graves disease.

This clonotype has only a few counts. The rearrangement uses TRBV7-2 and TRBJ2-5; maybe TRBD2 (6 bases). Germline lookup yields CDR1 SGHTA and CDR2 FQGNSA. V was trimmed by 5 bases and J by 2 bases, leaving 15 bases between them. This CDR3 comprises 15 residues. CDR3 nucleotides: TGTGCCAGCAGCCGAGGAGGGTTGGAACAAGAGACCCAGTACTTC. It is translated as CASSRGGLEQETQYF. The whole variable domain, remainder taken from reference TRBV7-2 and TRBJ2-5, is GAGVSQSPSNKVTEKGKDVELRCDPISGHTALYWYRQSLGQGLEFLIYFQGNSAPDKSGLPSDRFSAERTGGSVSTLTIQRTQQEDSAVYLCASSRGGLEQETQYFGPGTRLLVL.

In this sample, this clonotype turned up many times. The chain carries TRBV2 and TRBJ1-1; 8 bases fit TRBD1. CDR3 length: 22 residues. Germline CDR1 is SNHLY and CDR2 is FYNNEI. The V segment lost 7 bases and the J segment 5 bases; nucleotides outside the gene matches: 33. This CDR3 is CASTRRGKTGGVSVLSSTEAFF. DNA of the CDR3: TGTGCCAGCACTCGTAGGGGGAAAACAGGGGGAGTCTCGGTCCTTAGTAGTACTGAAGCTTTCTTT.

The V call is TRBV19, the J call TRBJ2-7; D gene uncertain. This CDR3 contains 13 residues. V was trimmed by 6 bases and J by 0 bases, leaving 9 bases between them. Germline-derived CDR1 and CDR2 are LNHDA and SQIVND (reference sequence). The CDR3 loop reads CASSGSLSYEQYF. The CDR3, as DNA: TGTGCCAGTAGCGGGTCACTCTCCTACGAGCAGTACTTC.

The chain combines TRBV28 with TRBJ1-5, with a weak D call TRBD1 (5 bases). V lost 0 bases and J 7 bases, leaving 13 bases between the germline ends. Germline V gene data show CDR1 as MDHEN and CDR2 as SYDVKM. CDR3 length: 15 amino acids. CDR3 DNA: TGTGCCAGCAGTTTATGGGGGGAGAGGAACCAGCCCCAGCATTTT. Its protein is CASSLWGERNQPQHF.

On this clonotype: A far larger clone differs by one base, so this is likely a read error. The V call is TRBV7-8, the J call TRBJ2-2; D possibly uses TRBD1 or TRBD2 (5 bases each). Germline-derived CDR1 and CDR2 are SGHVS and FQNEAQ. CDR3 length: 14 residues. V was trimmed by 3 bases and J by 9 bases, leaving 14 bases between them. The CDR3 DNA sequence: TGTGCCAGCAGCTTGGGACGGCTTAACAGGGAGCTGTTTTTT. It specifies CASSLGRLNRELFF. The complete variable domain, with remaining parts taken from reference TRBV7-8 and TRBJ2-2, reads GAGVSQSPRYKVAKRGQDVALRCDPISGHVSLFWYQQALGQGPEFLTYFQNEAQLDKSGLPSDRFFAERPEGSVSTLKIQRTQQEDSAVYLCASSLGRLNRELFFGEGSRLTVL.

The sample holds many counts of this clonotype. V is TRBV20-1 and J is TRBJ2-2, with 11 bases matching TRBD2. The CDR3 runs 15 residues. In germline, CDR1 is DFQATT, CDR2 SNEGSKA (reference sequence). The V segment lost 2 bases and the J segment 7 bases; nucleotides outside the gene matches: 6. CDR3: CSARLSGTSGGELFF. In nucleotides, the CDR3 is TGCAGTGCTAGATTATCCGGGACTAGCGGCGGGGAGCTGTTTTTT.

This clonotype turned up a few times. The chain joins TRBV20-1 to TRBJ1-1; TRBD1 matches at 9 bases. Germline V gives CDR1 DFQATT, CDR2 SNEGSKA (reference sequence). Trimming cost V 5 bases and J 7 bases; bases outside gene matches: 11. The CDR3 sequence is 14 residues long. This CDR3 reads CSALLSTGGGEAFF. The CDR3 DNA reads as TGCAGTGCTTTGTTGTCGACAGGGGGAGGTGAAGCTTTCTTT.

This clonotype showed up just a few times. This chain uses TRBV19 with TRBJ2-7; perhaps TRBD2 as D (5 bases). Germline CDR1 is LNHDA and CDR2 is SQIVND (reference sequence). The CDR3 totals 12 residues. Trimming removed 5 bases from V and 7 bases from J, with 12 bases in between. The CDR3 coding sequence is TGTGCCAGTAGTTTCCTAGAGGGAGAGCAGTACTTC. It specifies CASSFLEGEQYF.

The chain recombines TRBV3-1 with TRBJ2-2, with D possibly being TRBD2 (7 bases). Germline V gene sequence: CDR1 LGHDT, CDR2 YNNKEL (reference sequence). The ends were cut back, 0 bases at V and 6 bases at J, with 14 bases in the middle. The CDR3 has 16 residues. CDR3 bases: TGTGCCAGCAGCCAAGAAGGACGGGGGGCTTCCGGGGAGCTGTTTTTT. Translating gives CASSQEGRGASGELFF.

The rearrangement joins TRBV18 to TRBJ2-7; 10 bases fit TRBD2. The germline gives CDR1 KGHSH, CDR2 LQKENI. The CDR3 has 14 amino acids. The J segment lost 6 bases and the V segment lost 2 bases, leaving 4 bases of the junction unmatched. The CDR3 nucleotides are TGTGCCAGCTCACCAAGCGGGGGGGCCTTCGAGCAGTACTTC. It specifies CASSPSGGAFEQYF. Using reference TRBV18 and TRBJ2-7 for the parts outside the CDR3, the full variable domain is NAGVMQNPRHLVRRRGQEARLRCSPMKGHSHVYWYRQLPEEGLKFMVYLQKENIIDESGMPKERFSAEFPKEGPSILRIQQVVRGDSAAYFCASSPSGGAFEQYFGPGTRLTVT.

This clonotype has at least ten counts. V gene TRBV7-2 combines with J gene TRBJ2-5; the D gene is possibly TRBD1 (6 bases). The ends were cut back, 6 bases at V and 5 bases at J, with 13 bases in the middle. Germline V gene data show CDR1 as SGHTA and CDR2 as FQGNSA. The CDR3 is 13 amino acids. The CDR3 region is CASRHRDGETQYF. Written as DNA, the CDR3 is TGTGCCAGCAGGCACAGGGATGGGGAGACCCAGTACTTC.

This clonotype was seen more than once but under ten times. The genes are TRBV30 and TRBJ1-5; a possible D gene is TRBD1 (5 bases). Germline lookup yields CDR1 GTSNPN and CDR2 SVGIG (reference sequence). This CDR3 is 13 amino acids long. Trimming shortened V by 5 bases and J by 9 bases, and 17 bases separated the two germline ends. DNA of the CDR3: TGTGCCTGGCGACGGGGGGAGAGGGGGCCCCAGCATTTT. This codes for CAWRRGERGPQHF.

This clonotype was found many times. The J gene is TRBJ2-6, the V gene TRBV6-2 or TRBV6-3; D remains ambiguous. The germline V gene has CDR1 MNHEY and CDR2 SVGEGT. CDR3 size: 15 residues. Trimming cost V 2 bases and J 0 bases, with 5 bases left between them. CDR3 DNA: TGTGCCAGCAGTTACAGGAGCTCTGGGGCCAACGTCCTGACTTTC. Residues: CASSYRSSGANVLTF.

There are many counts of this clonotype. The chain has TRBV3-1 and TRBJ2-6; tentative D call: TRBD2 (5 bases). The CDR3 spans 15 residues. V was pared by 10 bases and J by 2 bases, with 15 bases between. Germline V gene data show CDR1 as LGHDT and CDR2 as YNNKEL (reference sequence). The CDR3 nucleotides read TGTGCCACCGCGGACTGGGCGGCTGGGGCCAACGTCCTGACTTTC. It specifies CATADWAAGANVLTF.

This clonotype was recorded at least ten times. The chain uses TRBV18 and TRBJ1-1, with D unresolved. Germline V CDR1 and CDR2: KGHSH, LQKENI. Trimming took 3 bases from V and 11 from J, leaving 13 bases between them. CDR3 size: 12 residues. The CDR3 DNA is TGTGCCAGCTCACCGGATACCGAACGGGCTTTCTTT. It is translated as CASSPDTERAFF.

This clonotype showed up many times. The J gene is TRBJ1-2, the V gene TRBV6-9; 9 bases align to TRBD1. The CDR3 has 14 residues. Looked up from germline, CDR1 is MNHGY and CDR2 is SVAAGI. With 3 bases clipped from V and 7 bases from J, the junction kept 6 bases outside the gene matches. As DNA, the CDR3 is TGTGCCAGCAGTTACTCTAGGACAGGGGCTGGCTACACCTTC. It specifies CASSYSRTGAGYTF.

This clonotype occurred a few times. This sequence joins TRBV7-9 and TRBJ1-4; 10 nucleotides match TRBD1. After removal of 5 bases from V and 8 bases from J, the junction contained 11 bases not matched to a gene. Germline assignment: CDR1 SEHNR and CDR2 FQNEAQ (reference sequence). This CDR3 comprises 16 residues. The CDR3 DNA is TGTGCCAGCAGCGGGACTTTCGGGACAGGGGACGAAAAACTGTTTTTT. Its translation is CASSGTFGTGDEKLFF.

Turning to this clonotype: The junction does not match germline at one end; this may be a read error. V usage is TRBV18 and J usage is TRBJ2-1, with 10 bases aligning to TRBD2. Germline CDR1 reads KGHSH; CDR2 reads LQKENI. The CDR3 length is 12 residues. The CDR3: CASSTAGGNQSF. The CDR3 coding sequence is TGTGCCAGCTCAACAGCGGGAGGGAATCAGTCCTTC.

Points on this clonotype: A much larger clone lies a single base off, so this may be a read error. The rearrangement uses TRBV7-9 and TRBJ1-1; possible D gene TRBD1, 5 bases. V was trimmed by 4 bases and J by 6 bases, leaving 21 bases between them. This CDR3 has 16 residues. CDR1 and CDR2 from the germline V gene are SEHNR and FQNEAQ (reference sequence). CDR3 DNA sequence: TGTGCCAGCAGCTCGTCTGGAGTGATCAGGGAAGCTGAAGCTTTCTTT. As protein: CASSSSGVIREAEAFF.

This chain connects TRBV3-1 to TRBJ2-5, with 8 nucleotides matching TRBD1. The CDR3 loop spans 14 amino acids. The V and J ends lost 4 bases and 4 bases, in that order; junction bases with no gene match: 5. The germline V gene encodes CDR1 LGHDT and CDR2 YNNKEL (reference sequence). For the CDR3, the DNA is TGTGCCAGCAGCCCATCAGGGGGCGCAGAGACCCAGTACTTC. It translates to CASSPSGGAETQYF.

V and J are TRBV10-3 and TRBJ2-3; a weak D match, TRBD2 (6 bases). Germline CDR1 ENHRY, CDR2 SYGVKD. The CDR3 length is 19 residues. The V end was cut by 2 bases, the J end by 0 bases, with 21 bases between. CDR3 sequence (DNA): TGTGCCATCAGTGAGGGGTTGAGACGGGGGAAGCCTAGCACAGATACGCAGTATTTT. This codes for CAISEGLRRGKPSTDTQYF.

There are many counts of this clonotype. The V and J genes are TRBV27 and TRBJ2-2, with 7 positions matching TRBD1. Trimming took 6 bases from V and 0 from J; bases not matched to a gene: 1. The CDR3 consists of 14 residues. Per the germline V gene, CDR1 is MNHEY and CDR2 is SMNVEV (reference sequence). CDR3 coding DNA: TGTGCCAGCAGGGGACAGTCGAACACCGGGGAGCTGTTTTTT. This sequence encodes CASRGQSNTGELFF.

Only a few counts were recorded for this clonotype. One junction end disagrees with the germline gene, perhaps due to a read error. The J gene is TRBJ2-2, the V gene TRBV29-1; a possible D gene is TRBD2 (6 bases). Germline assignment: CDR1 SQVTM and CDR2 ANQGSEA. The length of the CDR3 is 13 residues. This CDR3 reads CSALGLNTGELFF. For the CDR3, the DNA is TGCAGCGCCCTGGGACTGAACACCGGGGAGCTGTTCTTT.

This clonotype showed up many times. The CDR3 spells CASSLHALSYGYTF. Here the CDR3 DNA reads TGTGCCAGCAGTTTGCACGCGCTTAGCTATGGCTACACCTTC. V usage is TRBV12-3 or TRBV12-4 and J usage is TRBJ1-2; D remains ambiguous. The V end lost 3 bases, the J end lost 4 bases, and 12 bases lay between the germline ends. The CDR3 is made up of 14 amino acids.

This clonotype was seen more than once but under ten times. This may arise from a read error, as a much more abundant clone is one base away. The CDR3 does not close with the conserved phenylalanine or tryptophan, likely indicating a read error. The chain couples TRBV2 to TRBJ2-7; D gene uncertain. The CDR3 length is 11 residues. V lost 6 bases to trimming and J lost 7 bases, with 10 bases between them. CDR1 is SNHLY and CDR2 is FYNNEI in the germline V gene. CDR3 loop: CASSRLGEQYL. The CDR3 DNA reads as TGTGCCAGCAGCCGGCTAGGGGAGCAGTACCTC.

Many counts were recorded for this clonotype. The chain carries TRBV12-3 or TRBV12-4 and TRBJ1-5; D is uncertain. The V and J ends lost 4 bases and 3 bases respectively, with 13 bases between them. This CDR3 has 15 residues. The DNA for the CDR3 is TGTGCCAGCAGTTCTACGGAATCGGTCAATCAGCCCCAGCATTTT. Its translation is CASSSTESVNQPQHF.